This T cell receptor (beta chain) emerged from a study of OX40 agonist ivuxolimab in advanced cancers. Autoimmune disease history or systemic immunosuppression meant exclusion. The CDR3 loop spans 15 amino acids. With V trimmed by 3 bases and J by 4 bases, 4 bases remained unmatched. Germline assignment: CDR1 SGHAT and CDR2 FQNNGV. Repertoires were generated with immunoSEQ multiplex PCR, while TCRdb's copy carries only in-frame clones and drops some. Of fewer than 50,000 clones listed, approximately 87% are singletons. Here the sequenced sample was CD4+ or CD8+ T cells sorted from blood, taken in a trial of the OX40 agonist ivuxolimab. The origin of this receptor is an adult with an advanced solid tumor such as melanoma, head and neck, liver or kidney cancer. The chain carries TRBV11-2 and TRBJ1-5; TRBD1 agrees at 9 bases. CDR3 coding DNA: TGTGCCAGCAGCTTGACAGGGGGAGGTAATCAGCCCCAGCATTTT. Protein product: CASSLTGGGNQPQHF.